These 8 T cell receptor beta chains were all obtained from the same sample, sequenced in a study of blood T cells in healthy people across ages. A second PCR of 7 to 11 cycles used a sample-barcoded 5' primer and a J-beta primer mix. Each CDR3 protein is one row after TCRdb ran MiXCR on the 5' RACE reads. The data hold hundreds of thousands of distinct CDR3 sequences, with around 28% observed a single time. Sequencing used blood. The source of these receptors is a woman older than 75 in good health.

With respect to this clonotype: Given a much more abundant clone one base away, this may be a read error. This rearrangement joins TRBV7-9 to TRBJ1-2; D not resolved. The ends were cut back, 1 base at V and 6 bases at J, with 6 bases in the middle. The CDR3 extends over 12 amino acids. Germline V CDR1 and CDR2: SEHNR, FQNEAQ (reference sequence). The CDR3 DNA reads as TGTGCCAGCAGCTTAGGCGGCAATGGCTACACCTTC. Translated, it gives CASSLGGNGYTF.

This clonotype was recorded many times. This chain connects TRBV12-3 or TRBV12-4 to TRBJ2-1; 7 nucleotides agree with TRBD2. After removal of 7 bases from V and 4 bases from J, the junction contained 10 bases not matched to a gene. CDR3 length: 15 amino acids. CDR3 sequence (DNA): TGTGCCAGCACCACTTCCGGGACTACATACAATGAGCAGTTCTTC. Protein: CASTTSGTTYNEQFF.

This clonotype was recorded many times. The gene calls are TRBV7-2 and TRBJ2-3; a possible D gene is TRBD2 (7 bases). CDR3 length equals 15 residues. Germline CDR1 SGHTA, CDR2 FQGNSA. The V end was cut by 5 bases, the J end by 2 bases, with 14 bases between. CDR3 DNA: TGTGCCAGCAGCCCCTGGCGGGGGCTCACAGATACGCAGTATTTT. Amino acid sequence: CASSPWRGLTDTQYF. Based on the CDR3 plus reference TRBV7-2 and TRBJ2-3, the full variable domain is GAGVSQSPSNKVTEKGKDVELRCDPISGHTALYWYRQSLGQGLEFLIYFQGNSAPDKSGLPSDRFSAERTGGSVSTLTIQRTQQEDSAVYLCASSPWRGLTDTQYFGPGTRLTVL.

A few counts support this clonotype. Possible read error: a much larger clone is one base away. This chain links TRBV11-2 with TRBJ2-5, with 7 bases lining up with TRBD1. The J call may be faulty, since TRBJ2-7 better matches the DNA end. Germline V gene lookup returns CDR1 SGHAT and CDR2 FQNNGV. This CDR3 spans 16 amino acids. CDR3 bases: TGTGCCAGCAGCTGCTATGAGGGGACAGCCAAATACGAGCAGTACTTC. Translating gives CASSCYEGTAKYEQYF.

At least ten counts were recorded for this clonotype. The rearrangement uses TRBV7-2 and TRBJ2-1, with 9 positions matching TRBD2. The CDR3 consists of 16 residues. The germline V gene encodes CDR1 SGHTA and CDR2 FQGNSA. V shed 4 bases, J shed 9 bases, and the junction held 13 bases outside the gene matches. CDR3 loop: CASSSGLLAGAGEQFF. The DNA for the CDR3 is TGTGCCAGCAGCTCAGGACTGTTAGCGGGGGCCGGTGAGCAGTTCTTC.

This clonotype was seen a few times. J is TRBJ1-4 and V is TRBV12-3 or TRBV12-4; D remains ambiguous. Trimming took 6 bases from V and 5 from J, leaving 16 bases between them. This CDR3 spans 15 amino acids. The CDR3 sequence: CASRRGGSPNEKLFF. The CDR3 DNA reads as TGTGCCAGCAGACGCGGAGGGTCTCCGAATGAAAAACTGTTTTTT.

The CDR3 DNA is TGTGCCAGCAGGGACAGACTGGACGAGCAGTACTTC. It is translated as CASRDRLDEQYF. The rearrangement uses TRBV6-2 or TRBV6-3 and TRBJ2-4; TRBD1 might be the D (6 bases). The better agreement between TRBJ2-7 and the DNA end casts doubt on the J call. Germline CDR1 and CDR2: MNHEY and SVGEGT. The CDR3 extends over 12 amino acids.

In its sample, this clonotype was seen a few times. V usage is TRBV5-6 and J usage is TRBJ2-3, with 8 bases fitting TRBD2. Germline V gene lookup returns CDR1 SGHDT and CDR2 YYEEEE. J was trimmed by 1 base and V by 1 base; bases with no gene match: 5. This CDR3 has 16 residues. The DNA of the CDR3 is TGTGCCAGCAGCTTGCTTCGTAGCGGGGGCACAGATACGCAGTATTTT. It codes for CASSLLRSGGTDTQYF.